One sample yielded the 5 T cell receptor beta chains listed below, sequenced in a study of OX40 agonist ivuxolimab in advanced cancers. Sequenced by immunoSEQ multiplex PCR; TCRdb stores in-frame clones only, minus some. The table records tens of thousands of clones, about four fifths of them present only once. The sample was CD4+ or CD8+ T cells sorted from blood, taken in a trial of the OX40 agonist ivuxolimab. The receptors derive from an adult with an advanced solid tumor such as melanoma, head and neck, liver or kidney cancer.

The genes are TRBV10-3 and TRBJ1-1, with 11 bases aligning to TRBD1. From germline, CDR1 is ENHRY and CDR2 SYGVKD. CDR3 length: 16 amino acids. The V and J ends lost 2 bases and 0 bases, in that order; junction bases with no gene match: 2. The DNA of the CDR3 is TGTGCCATCAGTGAGGAGGACAGGGGGCTGAACACTGAAGCTTTCTTT. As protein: CAISEEDRGLNTEAFF.

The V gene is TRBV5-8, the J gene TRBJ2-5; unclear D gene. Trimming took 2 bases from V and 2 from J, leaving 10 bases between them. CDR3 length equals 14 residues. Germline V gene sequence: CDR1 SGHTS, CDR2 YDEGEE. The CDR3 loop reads CASSLRGRQETQYF. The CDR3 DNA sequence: TGTGCCAGCAGCTTACGAGGCAGGCAAGAGACCCAGTACTTC. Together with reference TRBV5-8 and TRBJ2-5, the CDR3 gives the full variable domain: EAGVTQSPTHLIKTRGQQATLRCSPISGHTSVYWYQQALGLGLQFLLWYDEGEERNRGNFPPRFSGRQFPNYSSELNVNALELEDSALYLCASSLRGRQETQYFGPGTRLLVL.

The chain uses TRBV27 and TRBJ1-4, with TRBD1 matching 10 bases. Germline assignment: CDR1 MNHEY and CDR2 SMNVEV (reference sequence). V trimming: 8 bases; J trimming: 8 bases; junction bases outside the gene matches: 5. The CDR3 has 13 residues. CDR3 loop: CASRQGAGEKLFF. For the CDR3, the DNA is TGTGCCAGCCGACAGGGGGCAGGAGAAAAACTGTTTTTT.

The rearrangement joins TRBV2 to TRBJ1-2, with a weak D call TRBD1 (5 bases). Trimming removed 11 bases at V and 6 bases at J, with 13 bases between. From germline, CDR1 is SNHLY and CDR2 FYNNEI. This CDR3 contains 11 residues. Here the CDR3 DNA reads TGTGCCGAGGCGGGGGTAAATGGCTACACCTTC. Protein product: CAEAGVNGYTF. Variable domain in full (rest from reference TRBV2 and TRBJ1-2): EPEVTQTPSHQVTQMGQEVILRCVPISNHLYFYWYRQILGQKVEFLVSFYNNEISEKSEIFDDQFSVERPDGSNFTLKIRSTKLEDSAMYFCAEAGVNGYTFGSGTRLTVV.

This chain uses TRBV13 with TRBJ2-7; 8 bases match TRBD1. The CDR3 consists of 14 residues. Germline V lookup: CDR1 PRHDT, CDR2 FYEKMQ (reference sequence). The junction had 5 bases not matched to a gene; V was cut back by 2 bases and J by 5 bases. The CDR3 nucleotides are TGTGCCAGCAGCTTAAATGGACAGGGCCACGAGCAGTACTTC. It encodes CASSLNGQGHEQYF.